This T cell receptor beta chain stems from a study of CD8+CD57+ T cells in acquired aplastic anemia (dated by TCRdb to the late 2010s). For the wider study: A mean of approximately 3 ug of DNA, ranging from roughly 0.17 to 30 ug, was extracted from sorted CD4+ and CD8+ cells. Healthy donor samples averaged roughly 10 million reads for CD4+ and roughly 12 million for CD8+ cells. The investigation overall reported the following: CD8+ Simpson's diversity did not differ significantly between patients and healthy controls (P=0.060). About 30 CD8+ CDR3 sequences were found to be shared between patients and controls, but these sequences appeared to be highly expressed in patients and within the immunodominant clones of the patients.

This clonotype was counted at least ten times. It lacks a known antigen. Per-base qualities were not stored, and no clone one base away is much larger. Including cysteine and phenylalanine, the CDR3 has 12 amino acids. The sequence is cut down to CDR3 DNA, 36 bases in frame from base 1. Per the germline V gene, MNHNS is the CDR1 and SASEGT is the CDR2. Between the V and J ends, shortened by 4 bases and 6 bases respectively, the junction contains 6 bases. Profiling of TCR beta VDJ combinations and CDR3 sequences used genomic DNA as the template. TCR repertoire sequencing was run on an Illumina HiSeq 2000. Per the authors' processing: Repertoires were assessed using TRBV/TRBJ rearrangement plots, CDR3 size and DJ length profiles, and Simpson's diversity index. The most abundant DNA sequence in the deep sequencing data was defined as the immunodominant clone. CDR3 amino acid sequences were screened for sharing across subjects and were compared with published repertoires and the VDJdb database. TCRdb reanalyzed the raw reads on its own, using fastp at Q25 for trimming and MiXCR for clone calling, and kept in-frame beta chains. Each entry merges the rows of one CDR3 protein and shows their most common DNA and genes. The V and J calls and clone size come from TCRdb's table, not from the authors' own analysis. The sample yields around 140,000 distinct CDR3 sequences; less than 45% were counted once. 7.5% to 9.5% of the sample lies in the top ten.

In this study, sorted CD4+ and CD8+ T cells from the blood of healthy subjects and of severe aplastic anemia patients had their TCR repertoires deep-sequenced. Ficoll-Paque density gradient centrifugation was used to isolate peripheral blood mononuclear cells. Before DNA extraction, CD4+ and CD8+ T cells were sorted with FACS or magnetic beads. The sequenced sample was sorted CD4+, CD8+, or CD8+CD57+ T cells (not recorded which) from PBMCs. The sequence came from a human donor in good health, serving as a control. The chain links TRBV6-1 with TRBJ2-2; no D gene is confidently identified. The nucleotide sequence is TGTGCCAGCAGTGCTCTAGCCGGGGAGCTGTTTTTT. Its translation reads: CASSALAGELFF.